This TCR beta chain was sequenced in a study of beta chain features in type 1 diabetes (dated by TCRdb to 2016 to 2019). General notes on the study: Patients and healthy donors did not differ in mean age, gender distribution, total cell number or subset yield. A total of about 100 million sorted cells were examined across all samples, and RNA yield correlated strongly with the number of cells per subset. The study compared TCRB repertoires of sorted circulating CD4+ T cell subsets between recently diagnosed type 1 diabetes patients and matched healthy donors. Naive and central memory subsets were obtained from all 30 or so donors, but regulatory and stem cell-like memory subsets were isolated from only 8 patients and roughly 8 healthy donors.

As to this clone: The specificity of this receptor is unknown. No base qualities exist here, and no much larger clone lies one base off it.

Overall results and qualifications from the work: Because cDNA was sequenced instead of genomic DNA, activated cells with high expression could be over-represented, although the groups did not differ in activation or CD3 levels. Shorter templates might be favored by PCR, yet because patient and control samples were amplified and corrected together, any such skew would affect both groups equally. Naive, central memory and regulatory TCRB repertoires appeared more similar among patients than among healthy donors. A moderate but significant shortening of TCRB CDR3 length was observed in type 1 diabetes patients in all four CD4+ subsets. Patients with type 1 diabetes made fewer insertions and deleted more nucleotides at VDJ recombination sites, implying thymic rearrangement abnormalities. Because small numbers of individuals were included in the HLA sub-analyses, any influence of HLA type on TCRB rearrangement was left unresolved.

The CDR3 contains 16 residues, cysteine and phenylalanine counted. CDR3 DNA only is kept here, 48 bases in frame from base 1. The junction shows trimming of 0 bases on V and 3 bases on J, plus 11 bases between the germline ends. CDR1 and CDR2 are drawn from the germline V gene: ENHRY, SYGVKD. Each donor gave one peripheral blood draw, averaging approximately 120 mL, which was collected into heparinised tubes. Using a panel that included CD45RO, CCR7, CD25, CD127, CD95 and CD27, naive, central memory, regulatory and stem cell-like memory CD4+ T cells were sorted on a BD FACSAria II. Every sorted population had a purity above 95%. PBMCs were isolated right away by Lymphoprep density gradient centrifugation and were stained directly, without culture. Samples were stained and sorted in pairs, with one healthy donor and one patient per experiment, so that batch effects were minimized. The entire isolated RNA was reverse transcribed using the High Capacity cDNA Reverse Transcription Kit, and thus expressed TCRB transcripts were sequenced. Deep immunoSEQ sequencing was performed on naive, central memory and regulatory T cell samples, with an average of about 4 million total reads per sample. Sorted cells were lysed in RLT buffer and RNA was extracted with DNase-treated RNeasy Micro or Mini kits, depending on cell number. Each cell subset was processed separately to prevent cross-contamination, with patient and healthy donor samples processed together. TCRB sequences were amplified from cDNA with the immunoSEQ multiplex PCR, producing 87-bp fragments spanning the CDR3 region. Sequencing of the amplicons was performed on the Illumina HiSeq platform. As for the authors' bioinformatics: Synthetic template baselines were used to correct PCR bias computationally, reads within Hamming distance 2 were collapsed together, and singletons that could not be merged were discarded. Reads were aligned against IMGT to assign V, D and J genes, CDR3 length and insertions or deletions at six rearrangement sites. Within each subset, clonotype counts were normalized to sorted cell number, and only after that were true diversity and Gini coefficients computed with the tcR R package. The overlap coefficient, calculated on TCRB nucleotide sequences, was used to quantify repertoire sharing. Out-of-frame TCRB sequences from naive cells were analyzed to stand in for the pre-selection repertoire. TCRdb holds this immuneACCESS table with in-frame rearrangements only. Some clones are missing; in checked studies, unresolved V genes explain under half, and the rest has no known cause. From that table come the V and J calls and clone size; the DNA was used to work out D and trimming. This sample holds about 620,000 clones; roughly 16% were observed only once. Around 0.1% of the sample comes from the top ten.

The sample comprised naive CD4+ T cells from blood. The label giving this sample's cell subset or site can be read as: true naive CD4+ T cells. The clonotype was recovered from a man younger than 35 in good health. Recombination joined TRBV10-3 with TRBJ2-2; TRBD1 could be the D gene, as 6 bases match. The nucleotide sequence reads as follows: TGTGCCATCAGTGAGTCGAGGGGGTCCTACACCGGGGAGCTGTTTTTT. This codes for CAISESRGSYTGELFF.